This T cell receptor beta chain was retrieved from a study of metastatic and nonmetastatic thyroid tumors. The wider study: Where malignant and benign thyroid patients were concerned, repertoires were compared across blood and tumor or nodule tissue. Points from the study as a whole: The reported finding was significantly higher TCR beta diversity in malignant thyroid tumors relative to benign nodules, in blood and tumor.

Looked up from germline, CDR1 is DFQATT and CDR2 is SNEGSKA (reference sequence). CDR3 length: 14 residues. None of the patients had undergone any treatment ahead of thyroid surgery. In regard to this clone: Antigen: not known. The germline gene is not matched at one end of the junction; a read error may be the cause.

Authors' analysis steps: It was from CDR3 differences across clinicopathological groups that a distant-metastasis classifier for papillary thyroid cancer was built. TCRdb re-clonotyped the PCR reads through MiXCR. TCRdb, rather than the study authors, made the V and J calls. The table lists approximately 37,000 clones, 20% to 25% of them singletons. The chain combines TRBV20-1 with TRBJ2-3; no clear D. The sample was tumor tissue. This TCR derives from a male donor with papillary thyroid cancer or a benign thyroid nodule (not recorded which). Some clones in this sample may be carry-over from other donors' samples. CDR3 DNA sequence: TGCAGTGCTAGAGCGGGTGTGATCACAGATACTCAGTATTTT. This codes for CSARAGVITDTQYF.